This TCR beta chain emerged from a study of identical twins (TCRdb year 2016). Regarding the research as a whole: The study deep-sequenced TCR alpha and beta repertoires from monozygotic twins, unrelated adults of various ages and cord blood to test whether fetal clonotypes persist. Replicate twin experiments were performed at different times using different library preparation protocols to rule out contamination. Overall study outcomes, separate from this receptor: Abundant cord blood beta clonotypes carried fewer insertions; young adult naive repertoires showed a weaker similar trend, while memory repertoires showed none. Out-of-frame TCR alpha sequences shared between twins showed an excess of low generation-probability sequences compared with coincidental sharing between unrelated individuals. Because the same donors could not be followed over many years, the conclusions depended on cross-sectional statistical analysis. In monozygotic twins, out-of-frame TCR alpha sharing was systematically underestimated by recombination models, although the models agreed with sharing between unrelated individuals. The excess sharing between twins in beta out-of-frame sequences was weaker because fewer shared sequences reduced the signal-to-noise ratio. Zero-insertion analyses could be partly confounded by invariant T cells such as MAIT and iNKT, although diverse VJ usage argued against such confounding for most clonotypes.

Every donor in the study was a healthy Caucasian. Three pairs of female monozygotic twins, all aged about 18 to 29 years, made up the twin cohort. Positive isolation kits from Invitrogen were used to isolate CD4+ and CD8+ T cell populations. In its sample, this clonotype was seen a few times. The antigen this receptor binds is unknown. Within one base of it there is no much larger clone, and no base qualities were kept. V is reduced by 6 bases and J by 2 bases, leaving a spacing of 7 bases between them. CDR1 KGHSH and CDR2 LQKENI were looked up in the germline V gene. The cysteine opens and the phenylalanine closes a CDR3 of 12 amino acids. Only CDR3 DNA is held: 36 bases, read in frame from base 1. The library was prepared using 5' RACE. TCRdb names Illumina HiSeq 2000 as the instrument used. Template switching added a universal primer binding site, and the final cDNA carried a unique molecular identifier that allowed TCR cDNA molecules to be counted accurately. First-strand cDNA for TCR alpha and beta chains was synthesized from specific primers in the conserved constant-segment region. To control for contamination, every cDNA library carried two barcodes: a SMART-Mk sample barcode plus Illumina barcodes. TruSeq adapter sequences and Illumina sample barcodes were added in two successive PCR steps. TCR alpha and beta cDNA libraries were sequenced on the Illumina HiSeq platform with custom primers. Regarding the original processing steps: Unique molecular identifiers were extracted from raw reads with MiGEC, and CDR3 positions were determined with MiXCR. For each individual, recombination models were inferred using an EM algorithm with the repgenHMM and IGoR tools. Shared clonotypes were analyzed with the tcR package in R, and sharing was normalized by the product of cloneset sizes. To study raw recombination free of thymic and clonal selection effects, out-of-frame nonproductive sequences were analyzed. The public reads were reanalyzed by TCRdb: fastp trimming at Q25, MiXCR alignment, in-frame beta chains only. Every entry covers one CDR3 protein and lists the most common genes and DNA from its rows. The authors' filters were not applied to this entry. The sample includes hundreds of thousands of distinct CDR3 sequences, with about 24% observed a single time. 2.9% of the sample is taken by the ten largest.

In addition, the sample was reused for a study of T cells expressing NK-cell markers. Per the second study: About eight donors provided sorted CD3+CD56+NKG2C+, CD3+CD56+NKG2C- and CD3+CD56-NKG2C+ T-cell subsets, whose TCR beta-chain repertoires were profiled. Of the eight sequenced donors, seven were found to be HCMV-seropositive and one was found to be HCMV-seronegative. To restrict sorting to alphabetaTCR-expressing T cells, an anti-gammadeltaTCR antibody was added in several experiments. For several donors, the dominant CD3+CD56+NKG2C+ clonotypes were among the top 10 CD8+ clonotypes and accounted for roughly 1.0-8% of CD8+ T cells. Those dominant clonotypes were again the most abundant among CD3+CD56-NKG2C+ cells in a few donors, at roughly 28.3-65%. It remained unclear whether the expanded NKG2C-expressing T cell clones were specific for HCMV antigens. Randomly selected healthy volunteers, three men and five women, were used as the eight sequenced donors. To determine HCMV serostatus, a commercial ELISA kit was used to detect HCMV-specific IgG in serum. MIGEC handled demultiplexing of the reads and grouping by UMI, while MiTCR was used to assemble and quantify clonotypes. Only TCR cDNA sequences supported by at least two reads were kept to exclude erroneous sequences. Downstream repertoire analysis used the tcR package, and clonotypes were matched across fractions by CDR3 nucleotide sequence plus V segment. Antigen specificity was annotated against VDJdb with VDJmatch, allowing one amino acid substitution in CDR3.

The chain is assembled from TRBV18 and TRBJ1-1; the D segment cannot be called with confidence. Material: CD4+ T cells sorted from blood. The clonotype comes from a woman under 30 in good health. The DNA is TGTGCCAGCTCCCAGCTCAACACTGAAGCTTTCTTT. This is translated as CASSQLNTEAFF.